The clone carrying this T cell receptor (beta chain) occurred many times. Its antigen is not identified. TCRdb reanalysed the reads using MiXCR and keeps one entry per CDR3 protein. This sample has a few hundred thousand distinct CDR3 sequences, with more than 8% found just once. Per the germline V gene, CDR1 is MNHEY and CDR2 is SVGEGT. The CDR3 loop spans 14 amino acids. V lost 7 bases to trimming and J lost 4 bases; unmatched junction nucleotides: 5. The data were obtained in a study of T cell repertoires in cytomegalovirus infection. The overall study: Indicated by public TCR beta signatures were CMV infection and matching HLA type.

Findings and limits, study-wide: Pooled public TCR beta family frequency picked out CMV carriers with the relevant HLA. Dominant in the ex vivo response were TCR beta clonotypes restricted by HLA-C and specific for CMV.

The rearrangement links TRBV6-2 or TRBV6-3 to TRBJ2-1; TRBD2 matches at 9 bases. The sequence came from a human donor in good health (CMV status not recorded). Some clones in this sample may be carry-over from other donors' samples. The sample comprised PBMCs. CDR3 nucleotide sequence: TGTGCCAGCAACCCTGGACTAGCGTACAATGAGCAGTTCTTC. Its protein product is CASNPGLAYNEQFF.